This T cell receptor beta chain was recorded in a study of blood T cell repertoires in COVID-19. As for the study in general: Sources were T cells, B-cell-depleted T cells, or PBMCs; the material itself was cDNA or gDNA.

In the original workflow: The assay estimated nucleated cells by amplifying reference gene primers. Profiled with immunoSEQ multiplex PCR; TCRdb holds only in-frame clones, not every one. D and trimming come from the DNA, and the V and J calls and clone size come from that table. The sample yields under 70,000 clones, 88% seen once. The source is a woman aged 70-85 years with acute or convalescent COVID-19. Sequences were obtained from peripheral blood.

The chain's CDR3 is CATGLGRGEKLFF. DNA of the CDR3: TGTGCCACAGGGTTGGGGCGCGGTGAAAAACTGTTTTTT. This rearrangement joins TRBV6-5 to TRBJ1-4, with a possible D match to TRBD1 (5 bases). Germline V gene lookup returns CDR1 MNHEY and CDR2 SVGAGI. Trimming removed 10 bases from V and 7 bases from J, with 16 bases in between. This CDR3 region has 13 residues.